The rows below give T cell receptor beta chains drawn from one sample of a study of cytomegalovirus exposure and HLA in healthy donors. Here immunoSEQ multiplex PCR was the method, and the copy in TCRdb shows in-frame clones only, minus some. The data contain under 150,000 clones, approximately 71% of them singletons. The sequenced sample consisted of PBMCs. The receptors shown here come from a woman aged 55-70 years in good health and CMV-seronegative. The CDR3 runs from the conserved cysteine through the conserved F or W. The D gene is left open where the match is weak. The size of a clone is reported for some rows only, either as once, few or many, or as a class for expanded clones.

TRBJ2-7 | TRBV5-1 | TRBD1 | - | CASSPQGAPYEQYF | TGCGCCAGCAGCCCTCAGGGGGCGCCCTACGAGCAGTACTTC
TRBJ2-7 | TRBV6-1 | TRBD2 | - | CASSESLSGSKPYEQYF | TGTGCCAGCAGTGAATCCTTAAGCGGGAGTAAACCCTACGAGCAGTACTTC
TRBJ2-1 | TRBV28 | TRBD2 | few | CASSQLAGEQFF | TGTGCCAGCAGTCAACTAGCGGGGGAGCAGTTCTTC
TRBJ1-5 | TRBV28 | - | - | CASSFPLGSQPQHF | TGTGCCAGCAGTTTTCCCCTGGGGAGTCAGCCCCAGCATTTT
TRBJ1-2 | TRBV7-9 | TRBD1 | once | CASSYFLTGGHGYTF | TGTGCCAGCAGCTATTTCCTGACAGGGGGCCATGGCTACACCTTC
TRBJ1-3 | TRBV9 | TRBD1 | few | CASSPRGDRVTGNTIYF | TGTGCCAGCAGCCCAAGAGGGGACAGGGTAACTGGAAACACCATATATTTT
TRBJ1-1 | TRBV7-2 | - | once | CASSLRVRLNTEAFF | TGTGCCAGCAGCTTACGGGTCAGACTTAACACTGAAGCTTTCTTT
TRBJ1-5 | TRBV2 | TRBD1 | once | CASRGTGNSNQPQHF | TGTGCCAGCAGGGGGACAGGTAATAGCAATCAGCCCCAGCATTTT
TRBJ2-1 | TRBV5-6 | TRBD2 | once | CASSFTSGSYNEQFF | TGTGCCAGCAGCTTCACTAGCGGCTCCTACAATGAGCAGTTCTTC
TRBJ1-1 | TRBV6-5 | TRBD1 | few | CASSYSGQGPEAFF | TGTGCCAGCAGTTACTCAGGACAGGGCCCAGAAGCTTTCTTT
TRBJ1-4 | TRBV18 | TRBD1 | - | CASSQDRVEEKLFF | TGTGCCAGCTCCCAGGACAGGGTTGAGGAAAAACTGTTTTTT
TRBJ2-1 | TRBV28 | - | - | CASSLLGGDEQFF | TGTGCCAGCAGTTTGCTAGGGGGGGATGAGCAGTTCTTC
TRBJ1-2 | TRBV7-2 | - | - | CASSLSGIYGYTF | TGTGCCAGCAGCTTGAGCGGAATCTATGGCTACACCTTC
TRBJ1-1 | TRBV18 | - | - | CASSPNALASMNTEAFF | TGTGCCAGCTCACCAAATGCCCTTGCCAGTATGAACACTGAAGCTTTCTTT
TRBJ1-5 | TRBV6-6 | - | - | CASSYYRERNQPQHF | TGTGCCAGCAGTTACTACAGGGAACGAAATCAGCCCCAGCATTTT
TRBJ1-2 | TRBV15 | - | - | CATSRDRVFGGYTF | TGTGCCACCAGCAGAGACAGGGTCTTTGGTGGCTACACCTTC
TRBJ1-5 | TRBV7-8 | - | - | CASSLEGRSNQPQHF | TGTGCCAGCAGCTTAGAGGGGCGGAGCAATCAGCCCCAGCATTTT
TRBJ2-5 | TRBV18 | - | - | CASSPQGTGETQYF | TGTGCCAGCTCACCCCAGGGTACCGGGGAGACCCAGTACTTC
TRBJ2-7 | TRBV6-6 | TRBD1 | - | CASRGQGSIYEQYF | TGTGCCAGCAGGGGACAGGGTTCAATATACGAGCAGTACTTC
TRBJ2-7 | TRBV11-2 | - | - | CASSLDGQFAKYF | TGTGCCAGCAGCTTAGATGGGCAGTTTGCTAAGTACTTC
TRBJ2-3 | TRBV28 | TRBD2 | - | CASSLGPRGLAGILNTQYF | TGTGCCAGCAGTTTGGGACCTCGGGGACTAGCGGGAATATTGAATACGCAGTATTTT
TRBJ1-2 | TRBV7-8 | TRBD1 | - | CASSLEGGQRIYGYTF | TGTGCCAGCAGCTTGGAAGGGGGACAGAGGATCTATGGCTACACCTTC
TRBJ2-2 | TRBV6-1 | - | - | CASNTPGIPGELFF | TGTGCCAGCAATACTCCGGGGATTCCCGGGGAGCTGTTTTTT
TRBJ2-7 | TRBV9 | - | - | CASSVDGGLGSYEQYF | TGTGCCAGCAGCGTAGATGGGGGCCTGGGGTCCTACGAGCAGTACTTC
TRBJ1-1 | TRBV7-6 | TRBD1 | once | CASSTGTGSAFF | TGTGCCAGCAGCACGGGGACAGGATCAGCTTTCTTT
TRBJ1-2 | TRBV18 | - | - | CASSPDQTPNYGYTF | TGTGCCAGCTCACCAGATCAAACTCCTAACTATGGCTACACCTTC
TRBJ2-5 | TRBV7-8 | TRBD2 | once | CASSSSGLAAGGETQYF | TGTGCCAGCAGCTCCTCGGGACTAGCGGCCGGTGGGGAGACCCAGTACTTC
TRBJ2-1 | TRBV7-2 | TRBD2 | once | CASSLLAGAYNEQFF | TGTGCCAGCAGCCTGTTAGCGGGGGCTTACAATGAGCAGTTCTTC
TRBJ2-6 | TRBV7-6 | TRBD1 | - | CASRSQGAGANVLTF | TGTGCCAGCAGGTCCCAGGGGGCTGGGGCCAACGTCCTGACTTTC
TRBJ2-5 | TRBV5-4 | TRBD2 | - | CRAGEVGETQYF | TGTCGCGCGGGGGAGGTGGGGGAGACCCAGTACTTC
TRBJ2-3 | TRBV7-3 | TRBD2 | - | CASSLISGSGDTQYF | TGTGCCAGCAGCTTAATAAGCGGGAGTGGCGATACGCAGTATTTT
TRBJ2-2 | TRBV19 | - | - | CASSTPRGAKLNTGELFF | TGTGCCAGTTCCACCCCGCGGGGAGCTAAATTAAACACCGGGGAGCTGTTTTTT
TRBJ2-7 | TRBV2 | TRBD2 | - | CATGSGRAYEQYF | TGTGCCACCGGGAGCGGGAGGGCCTACGAGCAGTACTTC
TRBJ2-5 | TRBV7-8 | - | once | CASSPRETQYF | TGTGCCAGCAGCCCGAGGGAGACCCAGTACTTC
TRBJ1-3 | TRBV7-9 | - | - | CASSSSTGGNTIYF | TGTGCCAGCAGCTCCTCGACGGGGGGAAACACCATATATTTT
TRBJ2-2 | TRBV11-3 | TRBD2 | - | CASSFGTSGAGELFF | TGTGCCAGCAGCTTTGGGACTAGCGGCGCCGGGGAGCTGTTTTTT
TRBJ1-1 | TRBV27 | - | once | CASSLVRVINTEAFF | TGTGCCAGCAGTTTAGTTCGGGTGATTAACACTGAAGCTTTCTTT
TRBJ1-2 | TRBV6-5 | TRBD1 | - | CASSYRRDREYGYTF | TGTGCCAGCAGTTACCGCCGGGACAGAGAATATGGCTACACCTTC
TRBJ2-7 | TRBV27 | - | - | CASSSAGIRTAEQYF | TGTGCCAGCAGTTCGGCAGGGATTCGTACTGCCGAGCAGTACTTC
TRBJ2-2 | TRBV9 | TRBD2 | few | CASSSLGLARETGELFF | TGTGCCAGCAGCTCGCTCGGACTAGCGAGAGAGACCGGGGAGCTGTTTTTT
TRBJ2-6 | TRBV11-2 | - | once | CASRTPRASGANVLTF | TGTGCCAGCAGGACCCCCAGGGCCTCTGGGGCCAACGTCCTGACTTTC
TRBJ2-4 | TRBV4-1 | TRBD2 | - | CASSQLAGVPDIQYF | TGCGCCAGCAGCCAGCTAGCGGGGGTGCCCGACATTCAGTACTTC
TRBJ2-7 | TRBV11-2 | - | - | CASSFPGYEQYF | TGTGCCAGCAGCTTCCCAGGGTACGAGCAGTACTTC
TRBJ1-6 | TRBV4-2 | - | - | CASSKREEPLHF | TGTGCCAGCAGCAAAAGGGAGGAACCCCTCCACTTT
TRBJ1-2 | TRBV4-1 | - | - | CASSQEVRPANYGYTF | TGCGCCAGCAGCCAAGAGGTCAGGCCGGCTAACTATGGCTACACCTTC
TRBJ1-6 | TRBV5-8 | TRBD1 | once | CASDPGTGYNSPLHF | TGTGCCAGCGACCCCGGGACAGGTTATAATTCACCCCTCCACTTT